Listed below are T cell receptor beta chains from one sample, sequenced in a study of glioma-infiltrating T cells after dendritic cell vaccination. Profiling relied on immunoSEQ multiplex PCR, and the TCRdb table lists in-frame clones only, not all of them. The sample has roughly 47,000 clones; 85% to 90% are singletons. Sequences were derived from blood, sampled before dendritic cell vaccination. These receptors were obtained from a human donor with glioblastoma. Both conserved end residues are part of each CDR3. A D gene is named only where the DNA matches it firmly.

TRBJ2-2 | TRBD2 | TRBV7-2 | CASSLAGGGRGELFF
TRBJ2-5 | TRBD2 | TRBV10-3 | CAISESFGRAKTQYF
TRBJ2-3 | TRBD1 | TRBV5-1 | CASFDRGHTDTQYF
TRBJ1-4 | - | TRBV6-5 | CASSYRGPGNEKLFF
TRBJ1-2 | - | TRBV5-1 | CASSLDRETAGYTF
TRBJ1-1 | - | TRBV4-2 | CASSQDRPTTEAFF
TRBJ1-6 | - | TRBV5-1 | CASSSEQGFAPLHF
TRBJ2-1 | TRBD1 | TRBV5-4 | CASSPSGQGYNEQFF
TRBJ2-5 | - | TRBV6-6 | CASSYVGGQETQYF
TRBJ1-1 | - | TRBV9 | CASSGGGINTEAFF
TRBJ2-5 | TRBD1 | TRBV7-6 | CASSLTTGERETQYF
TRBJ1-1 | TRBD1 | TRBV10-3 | CASRQGLDTEAFF
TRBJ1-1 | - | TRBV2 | CASSEAGAGAAAEAFF
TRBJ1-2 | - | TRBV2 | CASSSDGEYGYTF
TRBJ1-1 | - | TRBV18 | CASSGSTGGGTEAFF
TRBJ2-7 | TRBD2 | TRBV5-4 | CASSKSGGSQYEQYF
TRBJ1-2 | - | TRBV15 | CATSILAGLGVYGYTF
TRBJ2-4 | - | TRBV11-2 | CASSHPENIQYF
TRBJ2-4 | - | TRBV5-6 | CASSLWRTSLAKNIQYF
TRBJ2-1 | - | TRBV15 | CATSREASSVGEQFF